The 32 T cell receptor beta chains listed next were all sequenced from one sample in a study of memory CD4+ T cells and cytomegalovirus serostatus. Generated by immunoSEQ multiplex PCR, the TCRdb table keeps only in-frame clones and is missing some. The data hold tens of thousands of clones, with roughly 80% observed a single time. The sort gate was single viable CD3+CD4+CD8-CD45RO+ cells for memory CD4+ T cells. The sample comprised memory CD4+ T cells from blood. The receptors were sampled from an adult in good health and CMV-seronegative.

The chain couples TRBV5-1 to TRBJ2-7, with a possible D match to TRBD1 (5 bases). Trimming shortened V by 0 bases and J by 0 bases, and 13 bases separated the two germline ends. The germline gives CDR1 SGHRS, CDR2 YFSETQ. The CDR3 has 16 residues. The CDR3 nucleotides read TGCGCCAGCAGCTTGGCCAGTGGGGCCTACTCCTACGAGCAGTACTTC. Protein: CASSLASGAYSYEQYF.

This clone was seen just once. The chain links TRBV30 to TRBJ2-5, with D possibly being TRBD1 (6 bases). CDR1 GTSNPN and CDR2 SVGIG come from the germline V gene (reference sequence). CDR3 length: 13 residues. V shed 3 bases and J shed 6 bases, with 14 bases lying between them. In DNA, the CDR3 is TGTGCCTGGAGCGCAGGGGCGGTACAGACCCAGTACTTC. It is translated as CAWSAGAVQTQYF.

V usage is TRBV28 and J usage is TRBJ2-3, with 7 bases lining up with TRBD2. CDR3 length: 14 residues. With V trimmed by 4 bases and J by 3 bases, 4 bases remained unmatched. Germline lookup yields CDR1 MDHEN and CDR2 SYDVKM. The CDR3 DNA reads as TGTGCCAGCAGTTCTCCGGGAGGTACAGATACGCAGTATTTT. Translation: CASSSPGGTDTQYF.

V is TRBV5-1 and J is TRBJ1-3; a weak D match, TRBD1 (5 bases). The CDR3 length is 18 residues. Deletions cut 0 bases from V and 0 bases from J, with 16 bases between. Germline values: CDR1 SGHRS, CDR2 YFSETQ. The CDR3 sequence: CASSLGPLQVSSGNTIYF. Written as DNA, the CDR3 is TGCGCCAGCAGCTTGGGTCCTCTACAGGTTAGCTCTGGAAACACCATATATTTT.

The rearrangement links TRBV19 to TRBJ1-5; D uncertain. Trimming removed 3 bases from V and 0 bases from J, with 6 bases in between. Per germline, CDR1 LNHDA and CDR2 SQIVND (reference sequence). This CDR3 has 14 amino acids. The chain's CDR3 is CASSIRNSNQPQHF. Here the CDR3 DNA reads TGTGCCAGTAGTATTCGGAATAGCAATCAGCCCCAGCATTTT.

The chain joins TRBV15 to TRBJ1-5; 7 bases line up with TRBD1. CDR3 size: 15 residues. Germline values: CDR1 LNHNV, CDR2 YYDKDF (reference sequence). V was pared by 0 bases and J by 5 bases, with 4 bases of the junction left unmatched. Here the CDR3 reads CATSRDRGDYQPQHF. In DNA form, the CDR3 reads TGTGCCACCAGCAGAGACAGGGGGGATTATCAGCCCCAGCATTTT. Looking up the rest from reference TRBV15 and TRBJ1-5 gives the full variable domain: DAMVIQNPRYQVTQFGKPVTLSCSQTLNHNVMYWYQQKSSQAPKLLFHYYDKDFNNEADTPDNFQSRRPNTSFCFLDIRSPGLGDTAMYLCATSRDRGDYQPQHFGDGTRLSIL.

The CDR3 region is CASSSGLAGGYNEQFF. CDR3 in DNA: TGTGCCAGCAGCTCCGGACTAGCGGGAGGGTACAATGAGCAGTTCTTC. The chain is built from TRBV7-9 and TRBJ2-1; 15 nucleotides align to TRBD2. Germline V gives CDR1 SEHNR, CDR2 FQNEAQ (reference sequence). V shed 4 bases and J 4 bases; nucleotides not matched to a gene: 2. This CDR3 is 16 amino acids long.

V usage is TRBV9 and J usage is TRBJ2-5; either TRBD1 or TRBD2 may fit D (6 bases each). Germline-derived CDR1 and CDR2 are SGDLS and YYNGEE. CDR3 size: 16 residues. V shed 3 bases and J shed 2 bases, with 17 bases lying between them. Here the CDR3 DNA reads TGTGCCAGCAGCGGTAATCCGGGGGCCTGGCAAGAGACCCAGTACTTC. This encodes CASSGNPGAWQETQYF.

The V and J genes are TRBV5-1 and TRBJ2-5, with 7 nucleotides matching TRBD2. CDR3 length: 13 residues. The J segment lost 3 bases and the V segment lost 4 bases, leaving 3 bases of the junction unmatched. Germline CDR1 SGHRS, CDR2 YFSETQ. The DNA of the CDR3 is TGCGCCAGCAGCCGCCTAGCGGAAGAGACCCAGTACTTC. It is translated as CASSRLAEETQYF.

This chain connects TRBV5-1 to TRBJ2-7; no definite D call. Between the trimmed V and J ends, which lost 0 bases and 4 bases, there was a span of 8 bases. The germline CDR1 and CDR2 sequences are SGHRS and YFSETQ. This CDR3 region has 13 residues. CDR3: CASSLVANYEQYF. CDR3 DNA: TGCGCCAGCAGCTTGGTGGCAAATTACGAGCAGTACTTC.

J is TRBJ2-2 and V is TRBV2; no clear D gene. The CDR3 sequence is 14 residues long. V lost 8 bases, J lost 7 bases, and 17 bases lay in between. Germline V gene sequence: CDR1 SNHLY, CDR2 FYNNEI. The CDR3 loop is CASQSLPIGGELFF. As DNA, the CDR3 is TGTGCCAGCCAATCCCTACCGATTGGCGGGGAGCTGTTTTTT.

The chain couples TRBV29-1 to TRBJ2-2, with TRBD2 identical over 10 bases. The trim removed 1 base at V and 1 base at J, leaving 0 bases unmatched. The CDR3 has 15 residues. CDR1 is SQVTM, CDR2 ANQGSEA, per germline. The DNA of the CDR3 is TGCAGCGTTGAAGGGACTAGCGGGAACACCGGGGAGCTGTTTTTT. This encodes CSVEGTSGNTGELFF.

This chain links TRBV2 with TRBJ1-4; a possible D gene is TRBD1 (5 bases). The CDR3 loop spans 12 amino acids. V gave up 7 bases and J gave up 6 bases, with 9 bases separating them. The germline CDR1 and CDR2 sequences are SNHLY and FYNNEI. This chain's CDR3 is CASKKGYEKLFF. CDR3 in DNA: TGTGCCAGCAAAAAGGGGTATGAAAAACTGTTTTTT.

This chain uses TRBV5-8 with TRBJ2-1; D perhaps matches TRBD2 (6 bases). The germline V gene has CDR1 SGHTS and CDR2 YDEGEE. V gave up 0 bases and J gave up 8 bases, with 18 bases separating them. The CDR3 has 16 residues. CDR3 bases: TGTGCCAGCAGCTTGGAGTCTAGCGCGAGAGTGGATGAGCAGTTCTTC. Its translation: CASSLESSARVDEQFF. Together with reference TRBV5-8 and TRBJ2-1, the CDR3 gives the full variable domain: EAGVTQSPTHLIKTRGQQATLRCSPISGHTSVYWYQQALGLGLQFLLWYDEGEERNRGNFPPRFSGRQFPNYSSELNVNALELEDSALYLCASSLESSARVDEQFFGPGTRLTVL.

This chain joins TRBV4-2 and TRBJ2-7, with D possibly being TRBD2 (6 bases). The CDR3 has 16 amino acids. CDR1 is LGHNA, CDR2 YNFKEQ, per germline. Between the trimmed V and J ends, which lost 1 base and 0 bases, there was a span of 13 bases. CDR3 nucleotide sequence: TGTGCCAGCAGCCAAGTAGGAGCGGGTTTCTCCTACGAGCAGTACTTC. This translates into CASSQVGAGFSYEQYF.

The chain is built from TRBV7-8 and TRBJ1-5, with TRBD1 identical over 9 bases. After removal of 5 bases from V and 6 bases from J, the junction contained 11 bases not matched to a gene. Germline V gives CDR1 SGHVS, CDR2 FQNEAQ. The CDR3 length is 16 residues. CDR3 DNA sequence: TGTGCCAGCAGCCCAGATCTGACAGGGGGGAGTCAGCCCCAGCATTTT. This sequence encodes CASSPDLTGGSQPQHF.

The V call is TRBV28, the J call TRBJ1-1; 9 nucleotides line up with TRBD1. CDR3 length equals 13 residues. With 7 bases clipped from V and 3 bases from J, the junction kept 3 bases outside the gene matches. Germline CDR1 and CDR2: MDHEN and SYDVKM. CDR3: CASTTGGHTEAFF. CDR3 bases: TGTGCCAGCACAACAGGGGGCCACACTGAAGCTTTCTTT.

This chain uses TRBV2 with TRBJ2-3, with TRBD1 as a possible D gene (6 bases). Looked up from germline, CDR1 is SNHLY and CDR2 is FYNNEI. V was clipped by 3 bases and J by 0 bases, with 7 bases between them. This CDR3 is 14 amino acids long. DNA of the CDR3: TGTGCCAGCAGTGAGACAGGAAGCACAGATACGCAGTATTTT. This encodes CASSETGSTDTQYF.

The gene calls are TRBV18 and TRBJ1-2; D is uncertain. Looked up from germline, CDR1 is KGHSH and CDR2 is LQKENI. The germline V and J ends were trimmed by 2 bases and 0 bases, with 4 bases remaining between them. The CDR3 has 13 amino acids. The CDR3 protein is CASSPNTNYGYTF. CDR3 DNA: TGTGCCAGCTCACCAAACACTAACTATGGCTACACCTTC.

The V gene is TRBV6-1, the J gene TRBJ2-3; D ambiguous. Germline CDR1 is MNHNS and CDR2 is SASEGT. This CDR3 is 15 amino acids long. V gave up 4 bases and J gave up 2 bases, with 13 bases separating them. CDR3 region: CASSAGPPNTDTQYF. The DNA for the CDR3 is TGTGCCAGCAGTGCGGGCCCACCTAACACAGATACGCAGTATTTT.

This chain uses TRBV10-3 with TRBJ1-2; TRBD1 might be the D (6 bases). The CDR3 consists of 13 residues. Germline loops: CDR1 ENHRY, CDR2 SYGVKD. The ends were cut back, 2 bases at V and 7 bases at J, with 11 bases in the middle. CDR3 DNA: TGTGCCATCAGTGAGACAGGGACTTCTGGCTACACCTTC. It codes for CAISETGTSGYTF.

The table lists this clone with a count of one. This chain links TRBV5-5 with TRBJ2-2, with D perhaps TRBD2 (5 bases). CDR3 size: 14 residues. Germline V gene lookup returns CDR1 SGHKS and CDR2 YYEKEE (reference sequence). V lost 1 base and J lost 5, with 9 bases in between. DNA for the CDR3: TGTGCCAGCAGCTTGACCTGGGAGACCGGGGAGCTGTTTTTT. Amino acid sequence: CASSLTWETGELFF.

The chain links TRBV27 to TRBJ2-3; 9 positions agree with TRBD2. Germline assignment: CDR1 MNHEY and CDR2 SMNVEV (reference sequence). With 5 bases clipped from V and 4 bases from J, the junction kept 7 bases outside the gene matches. CDR3 length: 15 residues. CDR3 nucleotides: TGTGCCAGCAGTGCTAGCGGGAAGGGAGCAGATACGCAGTATTTT. Translation: CASSASGKGADTQYF.

This clone is categorized as medium-sized. Written as DNA, the CDR3 is TGTGCCAGCAGCCCTCCATATAACACTGAAGCTTTCTTT. It is translated as CASSPPYNTEAFF. The V and J genes are TRBV5-4 and TRBJ1-1, with D unclear. CDR3 size: 13 residues. Germline CDR1 reads SGHNT; CDR2 reads YYREEE (reference sequence). V was trimmed by 4 bases and J by 2 bases, leaving 9 bases between them.

The gene calls are TRBV6-6 and TRBJ2-2; 7 bases fit TRBD1. Looked up from germline, CDR1 is MNHNY and CDR2 is SVGAGI (reference sequence). The CDR3 is 16 amino acids. V lost 7 bases, J lost 0 bases, and 8 bases stayed unmatched. The CDR3 region has the DNA TGTGCCAGCAACCGGGACAGCAACGCGAACACCGGGGAGCTGTTTTTT. This translates into CASNRDSNANTGELFF.

The rearrangement uses TRBV6-1 and TRBJ2-1, with D possibly being TRBD1 (8 bases). V lost 3 bases to trimming and J lost 10 bases, with 13 bases between them. The CDR3 contains 13 residues. Per germline, CDR1 MNHNS and CDR2 SASEGT. The CDR3 sequence: CASSEDREGEQFF. CDR3 DNA sequence: TGTGCCAGCAGTGAGGACAGGGAGGGAGAGCAGTTCTTC.

This clone has only a few counts. The chain combines TRBV4-2 with TRBJ2-3; unclear D gene. Germline V gives CDR1 LGHNA, CDR2 YNFKEQ. With 2 bases removed from V and 6 bases from J, the gap between germline ends came to 15 bases. CDR3 length equals 15 residues. As DNA, the CDR3 is TGTGCCAGCAGCCAACCTAGTAGCTTGGGGGATACGCAGTATTTT. As protein: CASSQPSSLGDTQYF.

The V call is TRBV6-5, the J call TRBJ1-2; TRBD1 matches 7 bases. Trimming cost V 7 bases and J 4 bases; bases outside gene matches: 9. Germline V gene data show CDR1 as MNHEY and CDR2 as SVGAGI. CDR3 length: 14 residues. CDR3 coding DNA: TGTGCCAGCAACCCCGGGACAGAGTTCTATGGCTACACCTTC. This sequence encodes CASNPGTEFYGYTF.

The rearrangement links TRBV7-3 to TRBJ2-5; TRBD2 is a possible D gene (5 bases). Germline assignment: CDR1 SGHTA and CDR2 FQGTGA. The CDR3 is 19 residues long. V lost 5 bases to trimming and J lost 3 bases, with 28 bases between them. DNA of the CDR3: TGTGCCAGCAGCCCGCGAGGAGGACGACAAGGGTCCTTCAAAGAGACCCAGTACTTC. This gives the protein CASSPRGGRQGSFKETQYF.

This clone was counted once. The genes are TRBV7-9 and TRBJ2-7; D may correspond to TRBD1 or TRBD2 (5 bases each). Germline V gene sequence: CDR1 SEHNR, CDR2 FQNEAQ (reference sequence). CDR3 length: 15 residues. The ends were cut back, 2 bases at V and 6 bases at J, with 17 bases in the middle. The CDR3 DNA follows: TGTGCCAGCAGCTTAACTCTGAGGGGAACGGGCGAGCAGTACTTC. This gives the protein CASSLTLRGTGEQYF.

The chain carries TRBV28 and TRBJ2-1; D is unclear. This CDR3 comprises 15 residues. V dropped 4 bases and J dropped 4 bases, with 14 bases sitting between them. CDR1 and CDR2 from the germline V gene are MDHEN and SYDVKM. The CDR3 bases are TGTGCCAGCAGTTCCCTGACCCGGCAGTACAATGAGCAGTTCTTC. Translation: CASSSLTRQYNEQFF. The variable domain in full, with the rest retrieved from reference TRBV28 and TRBJ2-1, is DVKVTQSSRYLVKRTGEKVFLECVQDMDHENMFWYRQDPGLGLRLIYFSYDVKMKEKGDIPEGYSVSREKKERFSLILESASTNQTSMYLCASSSLTRQYNEQFFGPGTRLTVL.

The V gene is TRBV13, the J gene TRBJ2-7, with 7 bases fitting TRBD2. The CDR3 is made up of 15 amino acids. Germline V lookup: CDR1 PRHDT, CDR2 FYEKMQ (reference sequence). Trimming removed 5 bases from V and 2 bases from J; junction bases left unmatched: 9. CDR3 in DNA: TGTGCCAGCAGCCCGTGGGGAGGGCAACCCTACGAGCAGTACTTC. This codes for CASSPWGGQPYEQYF. Supplemented by reference TRBV13 and TRBJ2-7, the full variable domain reads AAGVIQSPRHLIKEKRETATLKCYPIPRHDTVYWYQQGPGQDPQFLISFYEKMQSDKGSIPDRFSAQQFSDYHSELNMSSLELGDSALYFCASSPWGGQPYEQYFGPGTRLTVT.